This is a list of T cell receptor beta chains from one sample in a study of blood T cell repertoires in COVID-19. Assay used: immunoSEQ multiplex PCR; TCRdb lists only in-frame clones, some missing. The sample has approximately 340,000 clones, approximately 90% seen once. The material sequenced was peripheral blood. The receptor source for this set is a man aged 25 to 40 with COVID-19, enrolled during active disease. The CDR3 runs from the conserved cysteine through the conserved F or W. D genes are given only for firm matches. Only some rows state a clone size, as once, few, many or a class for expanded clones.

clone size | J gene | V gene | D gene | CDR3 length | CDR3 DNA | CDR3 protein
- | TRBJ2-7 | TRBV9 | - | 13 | TGTGCCAGCAGCGCGGACTATTCCTACGAGCAGTACTTC | CASSADYSYEQYF
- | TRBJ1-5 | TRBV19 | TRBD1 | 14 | TGTGCCAGTAGTTCCGGGACAGGGATTCAGCCCCAGCATTTT | CASSSGTGIQPQHF
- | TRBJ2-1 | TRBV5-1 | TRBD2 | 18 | TGCGCCAGCAGCCCCAGACCGACTAGCGGGAGGGCCTCGATGGAGCAGTTCTTC | CASSPRPTSGRASMEQFF
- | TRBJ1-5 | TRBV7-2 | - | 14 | TGTGCCAGCAGCTTAGTACAGGGCACTCAGCCCCAGCATTTT | CASSLVQGTQPQHF
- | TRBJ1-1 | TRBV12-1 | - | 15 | TGTGCCAGCAGCTTTGTTGGCCACCCCAACACTGAAGCTTTCTTT | CASSFVGHPNTEAFF
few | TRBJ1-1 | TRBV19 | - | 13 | TGTGCCAGTAGGAAACACGAGAACACTGAAGCTTTCTTT | CASRKHENTEAFF
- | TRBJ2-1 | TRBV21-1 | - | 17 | TGTGCCAGCAGCACGACTATCACATATAGCTCCTACAATGAGCAGTTCTTC | CASSTTITYSSYNEQFF
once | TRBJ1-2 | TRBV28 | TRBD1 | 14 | TGTGCCAGCAGCCCCTGGATAGGGGGCCGTGGCTACACCTTC | CASSPWIGGRGYTF
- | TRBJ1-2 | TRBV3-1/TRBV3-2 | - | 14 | TGTGCCAGCAGCCAATACAGGGCCTACTATGGCTACACCTTC | CASSQYRAYYGYTF
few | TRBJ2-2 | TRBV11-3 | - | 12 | TGTGCCAGCAGCTTAGTAACCGGGGAGCTGTTTTTT | CASSLVTGELFF
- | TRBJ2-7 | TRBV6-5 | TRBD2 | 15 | TGTGCCAGCAGTCCCGACCGACTAGCCTCCTACGAGCAGTACTTC | CASSPDRLASYEQYF
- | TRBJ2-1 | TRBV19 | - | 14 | TGTGCCAGTAGTCCGACATACAGATCCAATGAGCAGTTCTTC | CASSPTYRSNEQFF
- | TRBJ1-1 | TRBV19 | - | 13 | TGTGCCAGTAGTGTGGTTCTATACACTGAAGCTTTCTTT | CASSVVLYTEAFF
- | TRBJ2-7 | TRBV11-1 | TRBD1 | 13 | TGTGCCAGCAGCTTAGGACAGGGCGGCGAGCAGTACTTC | CASSLGQGGEQYF
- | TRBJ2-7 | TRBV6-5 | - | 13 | TGTGCCAGCAGGGGGACACCCCAAGGCGAGCAGTACTTC | CASRGTPQGEQYF
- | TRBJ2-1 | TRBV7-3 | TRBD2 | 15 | TGTGCCAGCAGCGCAAGGCTAGCGGGTTACAATGAGCAGTTCTTC | CASSARLAGYNEQFF
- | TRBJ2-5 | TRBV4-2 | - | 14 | TGTGCCAGCAGCCAACTCGGGAGTCGAGAGACCCAGTACTTC | CASSQLGSRETQYF
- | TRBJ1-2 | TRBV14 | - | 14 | TGTGCCAGCAGCCTCCAACGTTCCGGAGCAGGGGTTACCTTC | CASSLQRSGAGVTF
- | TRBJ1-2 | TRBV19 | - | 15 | TGTGCCAGTACTGACATCGGCCAGGGTTCCTATGGCTACACCTTC | CASTDIGQGSYGYTF
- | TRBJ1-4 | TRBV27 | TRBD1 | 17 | TGTGCCAGCAGCCTCGCAGGGGACAGGGTTTTGGATGAAAAACTGTTTTTT | CASSLAGDRVLDEKLFF
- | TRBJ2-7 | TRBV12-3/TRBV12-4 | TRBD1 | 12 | TGTGCCAGCAGTTTGACAGGGCCCGAGCAGTACTTC | CASSLTGPEQYF
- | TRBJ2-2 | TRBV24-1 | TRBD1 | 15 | TGTGCCACCAGACCGGGACAGGGAGTAACCGGGGAGCTGTTTTTT | CATRPGQGVTGELFF
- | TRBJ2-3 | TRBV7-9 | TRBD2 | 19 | TGTGCCAGCAGCCTCTCCACGGGGACTAGCGGTTTGAGCACAGATACGCAGTATTTT | CASSLSTGTSGLSTDTQYF
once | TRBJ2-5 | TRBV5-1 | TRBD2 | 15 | TGCGCCAGCAGCTGGTCTAGCGGGAGACAAGAGACCCAGTACTTC | CASSWSSGRQETQYF
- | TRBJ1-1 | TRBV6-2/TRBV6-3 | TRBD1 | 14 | TGTGCCAGCAGCCTACAGGGGATGAACACTGAAGCTTTCTTT | CASSLQGMNTEAFF
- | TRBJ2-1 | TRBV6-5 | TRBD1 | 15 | TGTGCCAGCAGCATCTTAGGGGGCCGGCGCAGTGAGCAGTTCTTC | CASSILGGRRSEQFF
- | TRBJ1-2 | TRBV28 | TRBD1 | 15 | TGTGCCAGCAGTCCAGGACAGGGGGTGGGATATGGCTACACCTTC | CASSPGQGVGYGYTF
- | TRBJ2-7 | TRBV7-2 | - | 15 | TGTGCCAGCAGCTTAGAAGGAGGGGGGGCCTACGAGCAGTACTTC | CASSLEGGGAYEQYF
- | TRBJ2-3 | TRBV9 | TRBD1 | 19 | TGTGCCAGCAGCGTAGGGTGGTCGCAGGGGGCTTCTCCCACAGATACGCAGTATTTT | CASSVGWSQGASPTDTQYF
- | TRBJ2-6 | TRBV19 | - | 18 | TGTGCCAGTAGTATAGGAGGGAACGACGGCTCTGGGGCCAACGTCCTGACTTTC | CASSIGGNDGSGANVLTF
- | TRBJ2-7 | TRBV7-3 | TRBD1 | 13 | TGTGCCAGCAGCCGGGACAGGGGTTACGAGCAGTACTTC | CASSRDRGYEQYF
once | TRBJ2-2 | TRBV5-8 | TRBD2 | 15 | TGTGCCAGCAGCTTGGGGACTAGATGGACCGGGGAGCTGTTTTTT | CASSLGTRWTGELFF
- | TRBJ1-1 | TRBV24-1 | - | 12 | TGTGCCACCAGTGATGGCACAGGGAGAGCTTTCTTT | CATSDGTGRAFF
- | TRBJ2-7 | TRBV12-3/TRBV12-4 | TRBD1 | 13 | TGTGCCAGCACCAGGACAGGGGGTTACGAGCAGTACTTC | CASTRTGGYEQYF
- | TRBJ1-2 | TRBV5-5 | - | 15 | TGTGCCAGCAGCTTAAATAGCCAGCCCTCCTATGGCTACACCTTC | CASSLNSQPSYGYTF